Below, 14 T cell receptor beta chains from the same sample are listed, as sequenced in a study of T cells in Graves' hyperthyroidism and ophthalmopathy. Amplification targeted TCR beta CDR3 regions from RNA transcripts. During a first-round RT-PCR of the TCR CDR3, the HTBI primer set was used. TCRdb called the multiplex PCR reads again in MiXCR, with one record for every CDR3 protein. This sample has around 340,000 distinct CDR3 sequences, with roughly 17% found just once. Sequencing was done on a sample of blood. Source of these receptors: a man in his thirties or forties with Graves' hyperthyroidism.

The table lists this clonotype with a few counts. The chain couples TRBV19 to TRBJ2-1; a possible D gene is TRBD1 (5 bases). This CDR3 region has 15 residues. CDR1 LNHDA and CDR2 SQIVND come from the germline V gene (reference sequence). V was trimmed by 3 bases and J by 0 bases, leaving 9 bases between them. The CDR3 spells CASSIGQGSYNEQFF. DNA of the CDR3: TGTGCCAGTAGTATTGGGCAGGGCTCCTACAATGAGCAGTTCTTC. Filled out from reference TRBV19 and TRBJ2-1, the complete variable domain reads DGGITQSPKYLFRKEGQNVTLSCEQNLNHDAMYWYRQDPGQGLRLIYYSQIVNDFQKGDIAEGYSVSREKKESFPLTVTSAQKNPTAFYLCASSIGQGSYNEQFFGPGTRLTVL.

This clonotype has ten or more counts. V usage is TRBV2 and J usage is TRBJ2-1; possibly TRBD2 for D (5 bases). Germline V gives CDR1 SNHLY, CDR2 FYNNEI. With 6 bases removed from V and 3 bases from J, the gap between germline ends came to 21 bases. The CDR3 runs 17 residues. The CDR3 region is CASRRDRHVNYYNEQFF. In DNA, the CDR3 is TGTGCCAGCAGGAGGGATCGACACGTAAATTACTACAATGAGCAGTTCTTC.

This clonotype showed up many times. The rearrangement uses TRBV28 and TRBJ2-7, with D possibly being TRBD1 (6 bases). This CDR3 has 16 amino acids. V lost 4 bases and J 6 bases, leaving 22 bases between the germline ends. Germline V gives CDR1 MDHEN, CDR2 SYDVKM. The CDR3 region is CASSYIPDYTGSEQYF. CDR3 coding DNA: TGTGCCAGCAGTTATATACCCGACTATACAGGGAGCGAGCAGTACTTC. The full variable domain, with the rest looked up from reference TRBV28 and TRBJ2-7, is DVKVTQSSRYLVKRTGEKVFLECVQDMDHENMFWYRQDPGLGLRLIYFSYDVKMKEKGDIPEGYSVSREKKERFSLILESASTNQTSMYLCASSYIPDYTGSEQYFGPGTRLTVT.

At least ten counts were recorded for this clonotype. The rearrangement links TRBV12-3 or TRBV12-4 to TRBJ2-3; TRBD2 matches 7 bases. The CDR3 length is 14 residues. The V gene end was trimmed by 6 bases and the J gene end by 3 bases; junction bases not matched to a gene: 6. The chain's CDR3 is CASSPGTTTDTQYF. CDR3 coding DNA: TGTGCCAGCAGCCCCGGGACTACGACAGATACGCAGTATTTT.

This clonotype was counted at least ten times. This chain uses TRBV27 with TRBJ2-7, with 9 bases fitting TRBD1. The V gene's germline CDR1 is MNHEY and CDR2 SMNVEV (reference sequence). CDR3 length: 14 amino acids. V lost 5 bases and J lost 6; bases outside the gene matches: 8. The CDR3 DNA follows: TGTGCCAGCAGTCTTCTGGACAGGGGTGGCGAGCAGTACTTC. Amino acid sequence: CASSLLDRGGEQYF.

This clonotype showed up many times. The V and J genes are TRBV27 and TRBJ2-5; TRBD2 aligns across 8 bases. This CDR3 has 15 residues. V gave up 5 bases and J gave up 5 bases; unmatched junction bases: 10. From germline, CDR1 is MNHEY and CDR2 SMNVEV (reference sequence). The DNA of the CDR3 is TGTGCCAGCAGTCGGAACCCGGGGGGGATGGAGACCCAGTACTTC. This sequence encodes CASSRNPGGMETQYF.

This chain uses TRBV6-1 with TRBJ1-5, with 9 bases fitting TRBD1. The CDR3 is made up of 16 amino acids. With V trimmed by 4 bases and J by 0 bases, 4 bases remained unmatched. Germline V gene lookup returns CDR1 MNHNS and CDR2 SASEGT. CDR3 in DNA: TGTGCCAGCAGTGTACAGGGGGCGACTAGCAATCAGCCCCAGCATTTT. This encodes CASSVQGATSNQPQHF.

In this sample, this clonotype turned up many times. This CDR3 is CASRGRLSPYEQYF. The CDR3 nucleotides read TGTGCCAGTAGAGGAAGGCTATCTCCCTACGAGCAGTACTTC. The chain has TRBV19 and TRBJ2-7; D gene uncertain. The CDR3 extends over 14 amino acids. Per the germline V gene, CDR1 is LNHDA and CDR2 is SQIVND (reference sequence). The germline V and J ends were trimmed by 6 bases and 2 bases, with 14 bases remaining between them.

This clonotype was seen many times. This chain connects TRBV15 to TRBJ2-3; tentatively, D is TRBD2 (5 bases). Germline V gene lookup returns CDR1 LNHNV and CDR2 YYDKDF (reference sequence). The CDR3 is 15 amino acids. Trimming took 1 base from V and 2 from J, leaving 10 bases between them. The CDR3 sequence is CATSRVRLLTDTQYF. CDR3 nucleotides: TGTGCCACCAGCAGAGTGCGACTACTCACAGATACGCAGTATTTT. Drawing the rest from reference TRBV15 and TRBJ2-3, the complete variable domain is DAMVIQNPRYQVTQFGKPVTLSCSQTLNHNVMYWYQQKSSQAPKLLFHYYDKDFNNEADTPDNFQSRRPNTSFCFLDIRSPGLGDTAMYLCATSRVRLLTDTQYFGPGTRLTVL.

This clonotype was recorded at least ten times. The chain uses TRBV11-2 and TRBJ1-2, with TRBD1 as a possible D gene (6 bases). The CDR3 runs 16 residues. V lost 1 base, J lost 4 bases, and 16 bases lay in between. Per the germline V gene, CDR1 is SGHAT and CDR2 is FQNNGV. Here the CDR3 DNA reads TGTGCCAGCAGCTTAGGGACCGGGGGGCTCCGCTATGGCTACACCTTC. It codes for CASSLGTGGLRYGYTF.

This clonotype was observed many times. The chain uses TRBV12-3 or TRBV12-4 and TRBJ2-7; D might be TRBD1 or TRBD2, each matching 7 bases. There are 14 residues in the CDR3. V lost 10 bases and J lost 5, with 21 bases in between. The CDR3 reads CATRAGGAVNEQYF. CDR3 DNA: TGTGCCACTCGGGCAGGGGGGGCGGTCAACGAGCAGTACTTC.

Details on this clonotype: This may arise from a read error, as a much more abundant clone is one base away. The rearrangement links TRBV29-1 to TRBJ1-1, with a weak D call TRBD1 (5 bases). The germline V gene has CDR1 SQVTM and CDR2 ANQGSEA. The V gene lost 3 bases and the J gene lost 3 bases, with 11 bases spanning the gap. The CDR3 is 13 amino acids. For the CDR3, the DNA is TGCAGCGTTGATCGGGAGGGGTACACTGAAGCTTTCTTT. Its protein is CSVDREGYTEAFF.

This clonotype has only a few counts. The chain recombines TRBV12-3 or TRBV12-4 with TRBJ1-2; 9 bases match TRBD1. Trimming took 0 bases from V and 5 from J; bases not matched to a gene: 4. This CDR3 has 15 residues. The CDR3 DNA reads TGTGCCAGCAGTTTAGCATGGGACAGGGAGTATGGCTACACCTTC. Its protein product is CASSLAWDREYGYTF.

There are many counts of this clonotype. The chain is built from TRBV12-3 or TRBV12-4 and TRBJ1-2; unclear D gene. The CDR3 sequence is 15 residues long. Deletions cut 6 bases from V and 5 bases from J, with 19 bases between. In DNA form, the CDR3 reads TGTGCCAGCAGGTCAGCGGCCCGGAGTTTATATGGCTACACCTTC. Translated, it gives CASRSAARSLYGYTF.